This TCR beta chain was retrieved from a study of OX40 agonist ivuxolimab in advanced cancers. Study as a whole: Intravenous ivuxolimab at 0.01 to 10 mg/kg was given to patients every 2 weeks. The dose-escalation group included hepatocellular carcinoma, melanoma, renal cell carcinoma and head and neck cancer. Eligibility rules accepted prior anti-PD-1, anti-PD-L1 or anti-CTLA-4 therapy, and 30% to 40% had some.

Some clones are missing from TCRdb's copy, which holds only in-frame ones; the method was immunoSEQ multiplex PCR. Here the sample spans fewer than 50,000 clones, about 87% being singletons. Patients with autoimmune history or systemic immunosuppression were excluded. CDR1 is SGHVS and CDR2 is FQNEAQ in the germline V gene. Trimming left V 5 bases short and J 0 bases short, with 5 bases between. CDR3 length: 12 residues. The sequencing here drew on CD4+ or CD8+ T cells sorted from blood, taken in a trial of the OX40 agonist ivuxolimab. The chain recombines TRBV7-8 with TRBJ2-7; unclear D gene. The sequence came from an adult with an advanced solid tumor such as melanoma, head and neck, liver or kidney cancer. The chain's CDR3 is CASSPSSYEQYF. CDR3 DNA: TGTGCCAGCAGCCCAAGCTCCTACGAGCAGTACTTC.